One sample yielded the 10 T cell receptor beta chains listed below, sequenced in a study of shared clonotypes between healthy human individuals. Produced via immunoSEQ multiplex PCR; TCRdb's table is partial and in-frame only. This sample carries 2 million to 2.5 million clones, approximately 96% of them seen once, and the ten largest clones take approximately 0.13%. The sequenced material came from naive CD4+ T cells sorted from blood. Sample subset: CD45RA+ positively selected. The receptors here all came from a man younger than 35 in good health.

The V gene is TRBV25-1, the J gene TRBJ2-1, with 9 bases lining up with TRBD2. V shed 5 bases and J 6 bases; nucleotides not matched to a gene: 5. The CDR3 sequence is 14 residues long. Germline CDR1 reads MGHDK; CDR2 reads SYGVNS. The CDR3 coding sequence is TGTGCCAGCAGTCAGGCGGGAGGGCCCAATGAGCAGTTCTTC. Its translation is CASSQAGGPNEQFF.

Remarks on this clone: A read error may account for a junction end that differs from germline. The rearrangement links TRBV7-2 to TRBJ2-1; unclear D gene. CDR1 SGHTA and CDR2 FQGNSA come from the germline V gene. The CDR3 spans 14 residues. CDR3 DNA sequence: TGTGCCAGCAACTTAGGTTCAGGCGTGACTGAGCAGTTCTTC. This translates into CASNLGSGVTEQFF.

CDR3 bases: TGTGCCAGCAACAGGGGGGGCGGAAGCACAGATACGCAGTATTTT. This encodes CASNRGGGSTDTQYF. The chain couples TRBV2 to TRBJ2-3; D possibly corresponds to TRBD1 (8 bases). CDR3 size: 15 residues. CDR1 is SNHLY, CDR2 FYNNEI, per germline. V lost 7 bases and J 0 bases, leaving 14 bases between the germline ends.

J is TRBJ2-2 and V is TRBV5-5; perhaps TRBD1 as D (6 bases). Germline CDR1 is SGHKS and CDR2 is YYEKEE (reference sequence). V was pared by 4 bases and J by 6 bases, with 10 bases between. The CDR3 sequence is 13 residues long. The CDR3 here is CASSPAGAGELFF. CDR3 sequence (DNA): TGTGCCAGCAGCCCGGCAGGGGCCGGGGAGCTGTTTTTT.

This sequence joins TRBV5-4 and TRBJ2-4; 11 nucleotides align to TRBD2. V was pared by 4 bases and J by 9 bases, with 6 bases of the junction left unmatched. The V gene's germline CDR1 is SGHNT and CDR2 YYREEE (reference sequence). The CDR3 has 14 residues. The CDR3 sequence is CASSSSGGAGIQYF. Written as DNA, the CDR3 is TGTGCCAGCAGCAGTAGCGGGGGGGCAGGCATTCAGTACTTC.

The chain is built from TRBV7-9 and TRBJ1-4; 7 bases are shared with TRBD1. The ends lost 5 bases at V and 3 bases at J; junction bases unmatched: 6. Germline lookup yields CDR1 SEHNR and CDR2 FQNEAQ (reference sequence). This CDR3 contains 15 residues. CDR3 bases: TGTGCCAGCAGCCGAGGGACAGCCCCTAATGAAAAACTGTTTTTT. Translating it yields CASSRGTAPNEKLFF. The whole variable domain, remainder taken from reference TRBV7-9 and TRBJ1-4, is DTGVSQNPRHKITKRGQNVTFRCDPISEHNRLYWYRQTLGQGPEFLTYFQNEAQLEKSRLLSDRFSAERPKGSFSTLEIQRTEQGDSAMYLCASSRGTAPNEKLFFGSGTQLSVL.

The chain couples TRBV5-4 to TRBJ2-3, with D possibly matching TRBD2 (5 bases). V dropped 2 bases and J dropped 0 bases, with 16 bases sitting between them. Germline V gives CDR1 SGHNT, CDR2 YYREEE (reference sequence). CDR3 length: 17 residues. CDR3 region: CASSLFRTGISTDTQYF. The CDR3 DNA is TGTGCCAGCAGCTTATTCCGGACGGGGATTAGCACAGATACGCAGTATTTT.

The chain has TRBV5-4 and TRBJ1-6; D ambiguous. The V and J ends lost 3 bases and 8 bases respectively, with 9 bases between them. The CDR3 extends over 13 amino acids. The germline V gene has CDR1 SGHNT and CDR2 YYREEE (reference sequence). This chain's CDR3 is CASSYPGDSPLHF. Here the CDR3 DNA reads TGTGCCAGCAGCTACCCAGGAGATTCACCCCTCCACTTT.

CDR3 sequence: CASSLETAGNTIYF. CDR3 coding DNA: TGTGCCAGCAGCTTAGAGACTGCTGGAAACACCATATATTTT. The rearrangement uses TRBV7-2 and TRBJ1-3; D remains ambiguous. V was clipped by 1 base and J by 2 bases, with 6 bases between them. The CDR3 sequence is 14 residues long. Germline V gene sequence: CDR1 SGHTA, CDR2 FQGNSA.

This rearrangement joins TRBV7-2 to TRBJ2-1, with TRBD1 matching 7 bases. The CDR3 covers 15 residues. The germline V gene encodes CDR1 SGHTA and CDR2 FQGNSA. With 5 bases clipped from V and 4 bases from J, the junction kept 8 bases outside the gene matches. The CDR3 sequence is CASSPDRDSYNEQFF. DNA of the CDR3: TGTGCCAGCAGCCCCGACAGGGATTCATACAATGAGCAGTTCTTC.